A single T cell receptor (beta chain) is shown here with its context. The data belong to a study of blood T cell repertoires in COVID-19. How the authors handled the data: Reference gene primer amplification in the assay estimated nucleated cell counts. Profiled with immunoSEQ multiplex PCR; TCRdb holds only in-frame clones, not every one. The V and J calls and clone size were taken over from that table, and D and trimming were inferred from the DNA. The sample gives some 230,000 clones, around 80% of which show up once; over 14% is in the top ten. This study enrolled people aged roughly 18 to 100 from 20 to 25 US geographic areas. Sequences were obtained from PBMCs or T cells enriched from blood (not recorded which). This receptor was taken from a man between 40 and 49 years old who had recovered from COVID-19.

CDR3 residues: CASSLIGQAISGNTIYF. In nucleotides, the CDR3 is TGTGCCAGCAGTTTAATCGGTCAGGCTATCTCTGGAAACACCATATATTTT. V is TRBV28 and J is TRBJ1-3; unclear D gene. Germline loops: CDR1 MDHEN, CDR2 SYDVKM. CDR3 length: 17 amino acids. The V end lost 2 bases, the J end lost 0 bases, and 14 bases lay between the germline ends.